The entry below gives a single T cell receptor (beta chain) sequence along with its context. What it recognizes is unknown. This sample is drawn from a study of cytomegalovirus exposure and HLA in healthy donors. Study-wide findings and caveats: Later analysis found that TCR beta chains associated with HLA were more clonally expanded than other, equally common chains.

Researchers ran the PCR with 60 Vbeta and 13 Jbeta primers. TCRdb's table, derived via immunoSEQ multiplex PCR, lists solely in-frame clones and lacks some. The table has fewer than 110,000 clones, more than 70% seen once; the top ten hold roughly 2.3%. Samples came from healthy bone marrow donors. Germline V gene data show CDR1 as SEHNR and CDR2 as FQNEAQ (reference sequence). With 5 bases removed from V and 1 base from J, the gap between germline ends came to 17 bases. CDR3 length equals 17 residues. The rearrangement joins TRBV7-9 to TRBJ1-4; D remains unclear. Sequencing input: PBMCs. This TCR was sampled from a man between 18 and 29 years old in good health and CMV-seronegative. As DNA, the CDR3 is TGTGCCAGCAGCCCTAGGATTGGCCGTGTAACTAATGAAAAACTGTTTTTT. Protein: CASSPRIGRVTNEKLFF.